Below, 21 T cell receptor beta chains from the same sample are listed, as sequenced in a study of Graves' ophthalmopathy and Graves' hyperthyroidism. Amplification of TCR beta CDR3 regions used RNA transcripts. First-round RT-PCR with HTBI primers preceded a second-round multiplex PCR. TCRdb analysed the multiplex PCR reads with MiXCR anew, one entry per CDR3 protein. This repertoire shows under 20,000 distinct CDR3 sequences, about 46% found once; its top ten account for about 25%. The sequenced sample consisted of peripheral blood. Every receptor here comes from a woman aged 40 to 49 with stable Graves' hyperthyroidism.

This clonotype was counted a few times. In DNA form, the CDR3 reads TGTGCCAGCAGCTTAGGTTGGGGAACGATGGGACAGCTCTCCTACAATGAGCAGTTCTTC. This codes for CASSLGWGTMGQLSYNEQFF. V and J are TRBV13 and TRBJ2-1; 7 bases align to TRBD1. CDR1 PRHDT and CDR2 FYEKMQ come from the germline V gene (reference sequence). After removal of 0 bases from V and 0 bases from J, the junction contained 14 bases not matched to a gene. The CDR3 is 20 amino acids.

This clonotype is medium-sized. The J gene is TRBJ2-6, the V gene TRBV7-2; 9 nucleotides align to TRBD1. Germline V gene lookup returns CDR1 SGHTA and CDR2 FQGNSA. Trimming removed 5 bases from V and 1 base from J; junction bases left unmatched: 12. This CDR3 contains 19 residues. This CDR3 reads CASSPRPGQGRSGANVLTF. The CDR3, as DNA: TGTGCCAGCAGCCCCCGCCCGGGACAGGGAAGATCTGGGGCCAACGTCCTGACTTTC.

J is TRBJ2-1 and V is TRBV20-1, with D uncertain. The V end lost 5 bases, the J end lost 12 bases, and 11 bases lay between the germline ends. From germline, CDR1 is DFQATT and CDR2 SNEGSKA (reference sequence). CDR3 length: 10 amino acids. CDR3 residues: CSAETDGQFF. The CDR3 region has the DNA TGCAGTGCTGAGACTGATGGGCAGTTCTTC.

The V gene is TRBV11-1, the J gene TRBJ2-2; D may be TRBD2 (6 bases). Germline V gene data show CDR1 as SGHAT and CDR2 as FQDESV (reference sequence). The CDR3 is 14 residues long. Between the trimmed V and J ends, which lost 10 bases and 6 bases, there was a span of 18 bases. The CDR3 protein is CATRPGGLAGELFF. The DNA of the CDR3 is TGTGCCACCCGCCCCGGGGGACTCGCCGGGGAGCTGTTTTTT. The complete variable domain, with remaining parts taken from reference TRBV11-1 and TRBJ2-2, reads EAEVAQSPRYKITEKSQAVAFWCDPISGHATLYWYRQILGQGPELLVQFQDESVVDDSQLPKDRFSAERLKGVDSTLKIQPAELGDSAMYLCATRPGGLAGELFFGEGSRLTVL.

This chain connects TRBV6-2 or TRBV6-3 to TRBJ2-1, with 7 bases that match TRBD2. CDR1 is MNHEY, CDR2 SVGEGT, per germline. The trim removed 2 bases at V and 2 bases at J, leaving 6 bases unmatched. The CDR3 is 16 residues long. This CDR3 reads CASSYAGGTTYNEQFF. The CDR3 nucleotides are TGTGCCAGCAGTTACGCCGGGGGGACCACCTACAATGAGCAGTTCTTC.

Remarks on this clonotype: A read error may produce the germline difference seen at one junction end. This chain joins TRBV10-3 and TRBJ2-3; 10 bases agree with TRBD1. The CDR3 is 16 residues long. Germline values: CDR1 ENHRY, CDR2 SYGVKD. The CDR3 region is CASSPTSGTGVDTQYF. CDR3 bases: TGTGCCAGCAGTCCTACCTCCGGGACAGGGGTAGATACGCAGTATTTT.

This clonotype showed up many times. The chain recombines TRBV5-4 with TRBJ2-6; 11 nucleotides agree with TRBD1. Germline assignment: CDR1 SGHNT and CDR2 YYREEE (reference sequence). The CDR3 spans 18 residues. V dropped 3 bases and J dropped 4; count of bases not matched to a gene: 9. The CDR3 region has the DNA TGTGCCAGCAGCTGGGACAGGGGGACTCACGGCGGGGCCAACGTCCTGACTTTC. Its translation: CASSWDRGTHGGANVLTF. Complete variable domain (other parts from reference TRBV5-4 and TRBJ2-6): ETGVTQSPTHLIKTRGQQVTLRCSSQSGHNTVSWYQQALGQGPQFIFQYYREEENGRGNFPPRFSGLQFPNYSSELNVNALELDDSALYLCASSWDRGTHGGANVLTFGAGSRLTVL.

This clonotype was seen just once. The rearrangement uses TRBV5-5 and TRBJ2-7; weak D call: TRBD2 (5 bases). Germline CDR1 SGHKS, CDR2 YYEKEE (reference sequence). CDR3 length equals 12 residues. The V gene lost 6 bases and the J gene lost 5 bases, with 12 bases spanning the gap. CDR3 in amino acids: CASTERRDEQYF. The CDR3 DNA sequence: TGTGCCAGCACCGAGAGGCGGGACGAGCAGTACTTC.

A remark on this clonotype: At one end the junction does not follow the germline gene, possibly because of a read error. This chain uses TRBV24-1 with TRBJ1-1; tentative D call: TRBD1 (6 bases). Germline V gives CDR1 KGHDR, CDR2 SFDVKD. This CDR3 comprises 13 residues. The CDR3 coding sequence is TGTGCCGCCAGGGGCCCTAAGAGCACTGAAGCTTTCTTT. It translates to CAARGPKSTEAFF.

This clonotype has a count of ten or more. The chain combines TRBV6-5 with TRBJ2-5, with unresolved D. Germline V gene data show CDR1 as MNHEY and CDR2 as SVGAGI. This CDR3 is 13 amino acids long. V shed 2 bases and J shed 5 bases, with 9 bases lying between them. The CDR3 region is CASSYGGVETQYF. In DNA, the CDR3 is TGTGCCAGCAGTTACGGTGGAGTCGAGACCCAGTACTTC.

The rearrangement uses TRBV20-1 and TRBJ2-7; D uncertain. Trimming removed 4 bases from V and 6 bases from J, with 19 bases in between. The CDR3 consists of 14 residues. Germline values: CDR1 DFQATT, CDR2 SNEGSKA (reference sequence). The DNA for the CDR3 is TGCAGTGCTACCCCGATTCCTCCCCAGCTCGAGCAGTACTTC. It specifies CSATPIPPQLEQYF.

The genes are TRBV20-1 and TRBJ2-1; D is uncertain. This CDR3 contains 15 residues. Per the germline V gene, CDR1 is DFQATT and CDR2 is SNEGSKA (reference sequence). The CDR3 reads CSESRSGPPYNEQFF. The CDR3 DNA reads TGCAGCGAATCCAGAAGTGGGCCCCCCTACAATGAGCAGTTCTTC.

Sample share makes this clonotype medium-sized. CDR3 sequence: CATSAGLTNTGELFF. Written as DNA, the CDR3 is TGTGCCACCTCAGCGGGGCTTACGAACACCGGGGAGCTGTTTTTT. V gene TRBV25-1 combines with J gene TRBJ2-2; 7 nucleotides line up with TRBD2. The V segment lost 10 bases and the J segment 0 bases; nucleotides outside the gene matches: 8. Germline values: CDR1 MGHDK, CDR2 SYGVNS. CDR3 size: 15 residues.

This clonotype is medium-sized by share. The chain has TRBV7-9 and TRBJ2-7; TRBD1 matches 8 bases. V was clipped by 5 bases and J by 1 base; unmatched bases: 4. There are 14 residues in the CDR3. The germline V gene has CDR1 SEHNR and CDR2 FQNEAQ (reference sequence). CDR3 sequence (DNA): TGTGCCAGCAGCCCACGGGACAGGTCCTACGAGCAGTACTTC. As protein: CASSPRDRSYEQYF.

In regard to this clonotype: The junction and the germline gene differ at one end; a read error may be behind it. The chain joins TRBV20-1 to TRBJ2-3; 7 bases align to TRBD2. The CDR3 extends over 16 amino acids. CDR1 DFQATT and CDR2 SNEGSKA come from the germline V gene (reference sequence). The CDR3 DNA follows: TGCTGTGCTACCCGCCATGGCGGGAGTCGCACAGATACGCAGTATTTT. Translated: CCATRHGGSRTDTQYF.

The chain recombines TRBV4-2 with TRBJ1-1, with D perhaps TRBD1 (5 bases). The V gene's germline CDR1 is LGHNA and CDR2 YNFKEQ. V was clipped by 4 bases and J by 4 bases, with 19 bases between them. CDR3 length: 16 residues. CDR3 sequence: CASSPDIWGTSTEAFF. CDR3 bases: TGTGCCAGCAGCCCTGACATTTGGGGGACGAGCACTGAAGCTTTCTTT.

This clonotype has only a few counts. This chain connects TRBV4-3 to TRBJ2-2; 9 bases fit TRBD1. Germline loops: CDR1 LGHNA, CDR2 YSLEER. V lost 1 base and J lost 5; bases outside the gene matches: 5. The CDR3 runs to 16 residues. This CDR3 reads CASSQVGTGHTGELFF. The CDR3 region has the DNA TGCGCCAGCAGCCAAGTAGGGACAGGGCATACCGGGGAGCTGTTTTTT.

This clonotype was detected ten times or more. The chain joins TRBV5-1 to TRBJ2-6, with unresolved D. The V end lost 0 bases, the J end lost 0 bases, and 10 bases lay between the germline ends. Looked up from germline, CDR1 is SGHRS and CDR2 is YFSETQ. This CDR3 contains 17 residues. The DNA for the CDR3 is TGCGCCAGCAGCTTGGCCAGTGCCAGCTCTGGGGCCAACGTCCTGACTTTC. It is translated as CASSLASASSGANVLTF.

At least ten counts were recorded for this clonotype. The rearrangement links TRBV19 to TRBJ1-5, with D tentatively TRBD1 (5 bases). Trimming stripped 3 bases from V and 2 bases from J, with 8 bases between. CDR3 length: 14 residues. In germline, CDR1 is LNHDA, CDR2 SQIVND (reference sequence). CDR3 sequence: CASSIGTGNQPQHF. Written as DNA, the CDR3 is TGTGCCAGTAGTATTGGGACCGGCAATCAGCCCCAGCATTTT.

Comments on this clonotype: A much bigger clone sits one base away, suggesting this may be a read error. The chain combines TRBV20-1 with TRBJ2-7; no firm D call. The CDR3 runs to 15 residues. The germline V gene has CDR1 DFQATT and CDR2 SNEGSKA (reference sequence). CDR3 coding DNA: TGCAGTGCTTACCCCCGGGTCCCCCTCTTCTACGAGCGGTACTTC. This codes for CSAYPRVPLFYERYF.

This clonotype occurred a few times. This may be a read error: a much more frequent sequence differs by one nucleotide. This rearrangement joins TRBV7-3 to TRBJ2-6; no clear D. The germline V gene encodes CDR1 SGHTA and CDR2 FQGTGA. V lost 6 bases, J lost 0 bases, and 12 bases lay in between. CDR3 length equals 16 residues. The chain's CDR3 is CASSTARYSGANVLTF. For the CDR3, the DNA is TGTGCCAGCAGTACGGCGAGATACTCTGGGGCCAACGTCCTGACTTTC.